This T cell receptor (beta chain) was sequenced in a study of blood T cells in healthy people across ages. The wider study: Per two T cells, template switching captured roughly one barcoded beta molecule.

The second PCR ran roughly 6 to 11 cycles with a sample-barcoded 5' primer and J-beta primers. MiXCR, run by TCRdb on the 5' RACE reads, gives a single entry per CDR3 protein. The sample carries approximately 1.5 million distinct CDR3 sequences, 35% to 45% recorded once. Trimming took 0 bases from V and 7 from J, leaving 12 bases between them. This CDR3 has 14 amino acids. Germline CDR1 MNHNY, CDR2 SVGAGI (reference sequence). The chain carries TRBV6-6 and TRBJ1-2; D may be TRBD1 (5 bases). This receptor was taken from a woman between 18 and 30 years old in good health. Source material: blood. DNA for the CDR3: TGTGCCAGCAGTTACTCGGCTGCAGGGTGTGGCTACACCTTC. Its translation: CASSYSAAGCGYTF.